The clone carrying this T cell receptor (beta chain) was recorded at least ten times. Its antigen remains unidentified. The data were obtained in a study of quantifying T cell responses using KT2 cells. Looking at the study overall: Reverse transcription used primers in the TCR alpha and beta constant regions.

Germline CDR1 and CDR2: MNHEY and SVGAGI. This CDR3 region has 16 residues. V shed 0 bases and J shed 1 base, with 12 bases lying between them. The sample is PBMC spiked with counted cells of clone KT2. Study-level points and caveats: Counts of KT2 alpha and beta sequences rose linearly with the number of KT2 cells added. At about one KT2 cell per 100,000 PBMC, KT2 sequences were still detected.

An oligo carrying a UMI was ligated to the cDNA 3' end. First-round PCR used around 4 cycles and beta primers RC1.1 and RC1.2 covering TRBC1 and TRBC2. In TCRdb, the UMI-ligation and nested PCR reads were re-called with MiXCR into one record per CDR3 protein. The data contain tens of thousands of distinct CDR3 sequences, 7.3% of them singletons. The source material was PBMCs spiked with cells of the T cell clone KT2. This sequence was found in a human donor. The genes are TRBV6-5 and TRBJ1-1; D not resolved. The CDR3: CASSYSVPGQNTEAFF. CDR3 DNA sequence: TGTGCCAGCAGTTACTCGGTTCCAGGCCAGAACACTGAAGCTTTCTTT.